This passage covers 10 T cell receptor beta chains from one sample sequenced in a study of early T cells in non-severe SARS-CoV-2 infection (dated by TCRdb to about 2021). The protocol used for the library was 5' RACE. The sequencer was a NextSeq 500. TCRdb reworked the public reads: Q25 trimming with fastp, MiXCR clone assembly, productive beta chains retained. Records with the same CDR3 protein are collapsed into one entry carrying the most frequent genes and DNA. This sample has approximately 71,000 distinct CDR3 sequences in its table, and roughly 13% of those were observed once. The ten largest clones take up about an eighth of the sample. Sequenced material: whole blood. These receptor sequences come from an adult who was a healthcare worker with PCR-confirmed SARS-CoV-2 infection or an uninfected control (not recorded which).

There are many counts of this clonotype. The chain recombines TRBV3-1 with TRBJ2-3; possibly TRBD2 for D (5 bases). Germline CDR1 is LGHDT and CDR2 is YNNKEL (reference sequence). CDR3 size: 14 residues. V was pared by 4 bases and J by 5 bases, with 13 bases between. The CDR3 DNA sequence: TGTGCCAGCAGCCCTTCGCCGGGGAGAGATACGCAGTATTTT. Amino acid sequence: CASSPSPGRDTQYF.

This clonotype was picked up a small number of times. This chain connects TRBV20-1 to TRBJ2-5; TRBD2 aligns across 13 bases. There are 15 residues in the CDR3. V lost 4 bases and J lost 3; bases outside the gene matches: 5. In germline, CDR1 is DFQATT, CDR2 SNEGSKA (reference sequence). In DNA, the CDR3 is TGCAGTGCTACGCAACTAGCGGGGGGGGAAGAGACCCAGTACTTC. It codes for CSATQLAGGEETQYF.

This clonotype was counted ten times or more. The CDR3 reads CASSSLAGGTDTQYF. The CDR3 bases are TGTGCCAGCAGCTCACTAGCGGGGGGCACAGATACGCAGTATTTT. The V call is TRBV7-9, the J call TRBJ2-3, with TRBD2 identical over 11 bases. Germline loops: CDR1 SEHNR, CDR2 FQNEAQ (reference sequence). This CDR3 contains 15 residues. With V trimmed by 4 bases and J by 1 base, 1 base remained unmatched.

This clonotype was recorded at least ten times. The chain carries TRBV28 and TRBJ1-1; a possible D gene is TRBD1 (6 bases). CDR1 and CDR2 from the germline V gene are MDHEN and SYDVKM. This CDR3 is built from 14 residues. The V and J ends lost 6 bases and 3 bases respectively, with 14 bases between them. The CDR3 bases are TGTGCCAGCAGCCTACTGGGGGCAGACACTGAAGCTTTCTTT. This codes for CASSLLGADTEAFF.

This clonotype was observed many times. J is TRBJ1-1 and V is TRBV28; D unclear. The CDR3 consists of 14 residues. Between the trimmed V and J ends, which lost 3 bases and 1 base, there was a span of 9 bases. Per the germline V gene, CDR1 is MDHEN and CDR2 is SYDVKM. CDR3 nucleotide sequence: TGTGCCAGCAGTTTTGTGGGAGCGAACACTGAAGCTTTCTTT. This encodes CASSFVGANTEAFF.

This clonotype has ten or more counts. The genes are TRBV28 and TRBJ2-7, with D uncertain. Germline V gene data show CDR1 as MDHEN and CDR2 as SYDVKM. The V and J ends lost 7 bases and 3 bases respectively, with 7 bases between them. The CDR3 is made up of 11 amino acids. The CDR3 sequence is CASIGSYEQYF. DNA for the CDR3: TGTGCCAGCATTGGTAGCTACGAGCAGTACTTC.

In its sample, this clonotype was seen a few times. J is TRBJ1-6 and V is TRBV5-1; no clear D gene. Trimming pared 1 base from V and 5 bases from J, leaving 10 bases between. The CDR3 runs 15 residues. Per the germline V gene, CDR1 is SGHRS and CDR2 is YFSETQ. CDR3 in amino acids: CASSLSQTNNSPLHF. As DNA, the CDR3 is TGCGCCAGCAGCTTGAGCCAGACCAATAATTCACCCCTCCACTTT.

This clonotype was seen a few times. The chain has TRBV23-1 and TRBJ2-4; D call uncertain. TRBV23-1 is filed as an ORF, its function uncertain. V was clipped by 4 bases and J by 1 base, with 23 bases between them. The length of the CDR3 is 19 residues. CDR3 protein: CASSREVLNLRAAKNIQYF. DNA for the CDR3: TGCGCCAGCAGTCGAGAGGTGTTGAATCTCCGGGCGGCCAAAAACATTCAGTACTTC.

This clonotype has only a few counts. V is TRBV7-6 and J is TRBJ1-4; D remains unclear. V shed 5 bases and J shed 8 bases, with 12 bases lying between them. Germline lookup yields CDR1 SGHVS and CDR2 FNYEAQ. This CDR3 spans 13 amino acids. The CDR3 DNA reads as TGTGCCAGCAGCATCCGGACGGAGGAAAAACTGTTTTTT. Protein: CASSIRTEEKLFF.

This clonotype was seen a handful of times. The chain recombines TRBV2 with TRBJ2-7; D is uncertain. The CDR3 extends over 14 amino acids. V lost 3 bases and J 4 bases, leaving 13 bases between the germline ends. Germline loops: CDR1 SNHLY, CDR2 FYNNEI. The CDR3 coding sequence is TGTGCCAGCAGTGACGCAGGATGGAAATACGAGCAGTACTTC. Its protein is CASSDAGWKYEQYF.